The 18 T cell receptor beta chains listed next were all sequenced from one sample in a study of metastatic and nonmetastatic thyroid tumors. TCRdb re-clonotyped the PCR reads through MiXCR. The sample holds 30,000 to 45,000 clones, about 27% seen once. Nobody among the patients had been given any treatment before thyroid surgery. Sequencing input: blood. All receptors come from a male donor with papillary thyroid cancer or a benign thyroid nodule (not recorded which). Some clones in this sample may be carry-over from other donors' samples.

This clone was seen only a few times. The chain combines TRBV12-3 or TRBV12-4 with TRBJ1-3, with unresolved D. The CDR3 has 10 residues. With 6 bases removed from V and 6 bases from J, the gap between germline ends came to 3 bases. The CDR3 DNA reads TGTGCCAGCAGCTTAAACACCATATATTTT. Translated: CASSLNTIYF.

This clone was observed a handful of times. The rearrangement links TRBV19 to TRBJ2-7; the match to TRBD1 covers 9 bases. This CDR3 has 13 amino acids. The V and J ends lost 6 bases and 5 bases, in that order; junction bases with no gene match: 5. Germline-derived CDR1 and CDR2 are LNHDA and SQIVND (reference sequence). The CDR3 nucleotides read TGTGCCAGTAGGGGACAGGGTTACAACGAGCAGTACTTC. Amino acids: CASRGQGYNEQYF.

In this sample, this clone turned up many times. The chain employs TRBV28 and TRBJ2-7, with D perhaps TRBD2 (6 bases). The length of the CDR3 is 14 residues. Germline V lookup: CDR1 MDHEN, CDR2 SYDVKM. V gave up 2 bases and J gave up 5 bases, with 13 bases separating them. DNA of the CDR3: TGTGCCAGCAGTTTAGTGGAGGGAAGGAACGAGCAGTACTTC. Its translation: CASSLVEGRNEQYF.

This clone showed up just a few times. V usage is TRBV3-1 and J usage is TRBJ2-7; TRBD1 is a possible D gene (6 bases). V was cut by 4 bases and J by 5 bases, with 15 bases left in between. The CDR3 runs to 14 residues. Germline V gene sequence: CDR1 LGHDT, CDR2 YNNKEL (reference sequence). The CDR3 sequence: CASSLTSRGNEQYF. In DNA form, the CDR3 reads TGTGCCAGCAGCCTGACGTCTAGGGGGAACGAGCAGTACTTC.

The rearrangement joins TRBV2 to TRBJ1-2; D is unclear. V lost 8 bases to trimming and J lost 3 bases, with 10 bases between them. CDR3 length: 12 residues. Germline V CDR1 and CDR2: SNHLY, FYNNEI. DNA of the CDR3: TGTGCCAGCGGGCGTGAAGACTATGGCTACACCTTC. Protein product: CASGREDYGYTF.

This clone has more than one count but fewer than ten. The V gene is TRBV20-1, the J gene TRBJ1-3; the D is unclear. The germline CDR1 and CDR2 sequences are DFQATT and SNEGSKA (reference sequence). V was shortened by 1 base and J by 5 bases, with 6 bases between the two germline ends. This CDR3 region has 12 residues. The CDR3 here is CSARGLRNTIYF. CDR3 nucleotides: TGCAGTGCTAGAGGTCTACGAAACACCATATATTTT.

The V and J genes are TRBV9 and TRBJ2-7, with D maybe TRBD2 (6 bases). This CDR3 has 15 amino acids. The germline V gene has CDR1 SGDLS and CDR2 YYNGEE. Trimming shortened V by 7 bases and J by 2 bases, and 19 bases separated the two germline ends. CDR3 nucleotide sequence: TGTGCCAGCGGAGCGGGTGGCGGCCCTGCCTACGAGCAGTACTTC. Translating gives CASGAGGGPAYEQYF. Combining the CDR3 with reference TRBV9 and TRBJ2-7 gives the whole variable domain DSGVTQTPKHLITATGQRVTLRCSPRSGDLSVYWYQQSLDQGLQFLIQYYNGEERAKGNILERFSAQQFPDLHSELNLSSLELGDSALYFCASGAGGGPAYEQYFGPGTRLTVT.

This chain's CDR3 is CASSTTLTTGTEQYF. The CDR3 DNA follows: TGTGCCAGCAGCACCACCCTGACGACAGGGACCGAGCAGTACTTC. This sequence joins TRBV6-8 and TRBJ2-7; 7 bases fit TRBD1. Looked up from germline, CDR1 is MNHGY and CDR2 is SAAAGT. After removal of 6 bases from V and 6 bases from J, the junction contained 14 bases not matched to a gene. The CDR3 has 15 amino acids.

This clone was detected ten times or more. V is TRBV18 and J is TRBJ2-7; D call uncertain. Germline CDR1 is KGHSH and CDR2 is LQKENI. V was cut by 1 base and J by 5 bases, with 9 bases left in between. This CDR3 region has 13 residues. CDR3 sequence reads: CASSPQGPNEQYF. CDR3 nucleotide sequence: TGTGCCAGCTCACCACAGGGTCCGAACGAGCAGTACTTC. Full variable domain (missing parts from reference TRBV18 and TRBJ2-7): NAGVMQNPRHLVRRRGQEARLRCSPMKGHSHVYWYRQLPEEGLKFMVYLQKENIIDESGMPKERFSAEFPKEGPSILRIQQVVRGDSAAYFCASSPQGPNEQYFGPGTRLTVT.

Judged by abundance, this clone is medium-sized. The chain joins TRBV5-1 to TRBJ2-7; possibly TRBD2 for D (7 bases). This CDR3 is 16 amino acids long. V was pared by 3 bases and J by 2 bases, with 18 bases between. Germline V lookup: CDR1 SGHRS, CDR2 YFSETQ. CDR3 nucleotides: TGCGCCAGCAGCTGGGACACTAGCGCCGGAACCTACGAGCAGTACTTC. This sequence encodes CASSWDTSAGTYEQYF.

In this sample, this clone turned up many times. Just one base apart from a much larger clone, this may be a read error. Other DNA variants within this sample encode the same CDR3. The V and J genes are TRBV7-6 and TRBJ2-1; possible D gene TRBD1, 6 bases. Looked up from germline, CDR1 is SGHVS and CDR2 is FNYEAQ. This CDR3 region has 14 residues. CDR3 nucleotides: TGTGCCAGCAGCTTAGGGACAGCAGACAACGAGCAGTTCTTC. Amino acids: CASSLGTADNEQFF.

This clone was found a few times. The chain links TRBV6-1 to TRBJ2-5; D ambiguous. Per the germline V gene, CDR1 is MNHNS and CDR2 is SASEGT. V was trimmed by 7 bases and J by 2 bases, leaving 8 bases between them. This CDR3 is 12 amino acids long. This chain's CDR3 is CASNSGQETQYF. The CDR3 nucleotides are TGTGCCAGCAACAGTGGGCAAGAGACCCAGTACTTC.

This clone has more than one count but fewer than ten. This chain joins TRBV28 and TRBJ2-1, with 11 bases aligning to TRBD1. CDR1 is MDHEN, CDR2 SYDVKM, per germline. The CDR3 spans 14 residues. J gave up 8 bases and V 8 bases, and 8 bases lay outside the gene matches. Here the CDR3 DNA reads TGTGCCAGCGGGGGACAGGGGGATATCCATGAGCAGTTCTTC. Protein: CASGGQGDIHEQFF.

This rearrangement joins TRBV5-1 to TRBJ2-2; D is unresolved. Trimming shortened V by 0 bases and J by 0 bases, and 6 bases separated the two germline ends. The germline gives CDR1 SGHRS, CDR2 YFSETQ. The CDR3 has 15 residues. The CDR3 nucleotides are TGCGCCAGCAGCTTGGGCGTTACGAACACCGGGGAGCTGTTTTTT. Translation gives CASSLGVTNTGELFF. The entire variable domain, with the rest obtained from reference TRBV5-1 and TRBJ2-2, is as follows: KAGVTQTPRYLIKTRGQQVTLSCSPISGHRSVSWYQQTPGQGLQFLFEYFSETQRNKGNFPGRFSGRQFSNSRSEMNVSTLELGDSALYLCASSLGVTNTGELFFGEGSRLTVL.

The sample holds a few counts of this clone. The chain employs TRBV6-5 and TRBJ1-6; possibly TRBD1 for D (6 bases). CDR1 and CDR2 from the germline V gene are MNHEY and SVGAGI. The CDR3 extends over 15 amino acids. Between the trimmed V and J ends, which lost 0 bases and 8 bases, there was a span of 11 bases. The CDR3 is CASSYSDSFHSPLHF. The CDR3, as DNA: TGTGCCAGCAGTTACTCGGACAGTTTTCATTCACCCCTCCACTTT.

The chain uses TRBV25-1 and TRBJ2-1, with D unclear. The germline gives CDR1 MGHDK, CDR2 SYGVNS. The CDR3 loop spans 11 amino acids. Trimming cost V 4 bases and J 7 bases, with 5 bases left between them. CDR3 DNA sequence: TGTGCCAGCAGTGTTGTAAATGAGCAGTTCTTC. Protein product: CASSVVNEQFF. Full variable domain (rest looked up from reference TRBV25-1 and TRBJ2-1): EADIYQTPRYLVIGTGKKITLECSQTMGHDKMYWYQQDPGMELHLIHYSYGVNSTEKGDLSSESTVSRIRTEHFPLTLESARPSHTSQYLCASSVVNEQFFGPGTRLTVL.

In this sample, this clone turned up a few times. This chain joins TRBV6-1 and TRBJ2-3; D remains ambiguous. Trimming took 6 bases from V and 2 from J, leaving 6 bases between them. There are 12 residues in the CDR3. Germline V gene sequence: CDR1 MNHNS, CDR2 SASEGT. The CDR3 DNA is TGTGCCAGCAGACGATCCACAGATACGCAGTATTTT. Encoded protein: CASRRSTDTQYF.

The CDR3 loop is CASSPPRDFSYNEQFF. In DNA, the CDR3 is TGTGCCAGCTCACCACCGCGGGACTTCTCCTACAATGAGCAGTTCTTC. The rearrangement uses TRBV18 and TRBJ2-1; possible D gene TRBD2, 6 bases. The germline V and J ends were trimmed by 0 bases and 0 bases, with 9 bases remaining between them. The CDR3 runs to 16 residues. Germline CDR1 KGHSH, CDR2 LQKENI.